The 28 T cell receptor beta chains below were found in one sample sequenced in a study of Graves' ophthalmopathy and Graves' hyperthyroidism (dated by TCRdb to about 2018). Data came from an Illumina HiSeq 2000. For repertoire sequencing, TCR beta CDR3 regions were amplified from RNA transcripts. A first-round RT-PCR used HTBI primers with the Qiagen OneStep RT-PCR kit, followed by a second-round multiplex PCR, size selection and purification. Through fastp at Q25 and MiXCR, TCRdb rebuilt clones from the public reads, retaining in-frame beta chains. Each CDR3 protein gets just one entry, which takes the most common genes and DNA from the rows behind it. This sample lists over a million distinct CDR3 sequences; 36% were detected once. The ten largest account for over 8.5% of the sample. What was sequenced was peripheral blood or thyroid tissue (not recorded which). These receptors were collected from an adult man with Graves' hyperthyroidism.

This clonotype was seen at least ten times. The V call is TRBV11-2, the J call TRBJ1-3; TRBD1 is a possible D gene (6 bases). The germline V gene encodes CDR1 SGHAT and CDR2 FQNNGV. Trimming took 3 bases from V and 0 from J, leaving 9 bases between them. There are 15 residues in the CDR3. The CDR3 here is CASSLDSLSGNTIYF. In DNA form, the CDR3 reads TGTGCCAGCAGCTTGGACAGTCTCTCTGGAAACACCATATATTTT. Variable domain in full (rest from reference TRBV11-2 and TRBJ1-3): EAGVAQSPRYKIIEKRQSVAFWCNPISGHATLYWYQQILGQGPKLLIQFQNNGVVDDSQLPKDRFSAERLKGVDSTLKIQPAKLEDSAVYLCASSLDSLSGNTIYFGEGSWLTVV.

This clonotype was seen a handful of times. The chain recombines TRBV9 with TRBJ1-6; no definite D call. The CDR3 has 14 residues. Trimming removed 10 bases at V and 7 bases at J, with 18 bases between. The germline CDR1 and CDR2 sequences are SGDLS and YYNGEE. DNA for the CDR3: TGTGCCTGGAGTCCGCCGGCGGGGAATTCACCCCTCCACTTT. This gives the protein CAWSPPAGNSPLHF.

This clonotype was seen many times. J is TRBJ1-5 and V is TRBV7-2; 7 bases agree with TRBD1. This CDR3 is 15 amino acids long. Looked up from germline, CDR1 is SGHTA and CDR2 is FQGNSA. V shed 4 bases and J 4 bases; nucleotides not matched to a gene: 7. The DNA of the CDR3 is TGTGCCAGCAGCTCGACAGGGTTGGGTAATCAGCCCCAGCATTTT. Translated: CASSSTGLGNQPQHF. The full variable domain, rest sourced from reference TRBV7-2 and TRBJ1-5, is GAGVSQSPSNKVTEKGKDVELRCDPISGHTALYWYRQSLGQGLEFLIYFQGNSAPDKSGLPSDRFSAERTGGSVSTLTIQRTQQEDSAVYLCASSSTGLGNQPQHFGDGTRLSIL.

This clonotype was detected a few times. The rearrangement uses TRBV15 and TRBJ1-2; 8 nucleotides match TRBD1. The CDR3 spans 13 residues. Germline CDR1 LNHNV, CDR2 YYDKDF (reference sequence). V lost 1 base and J lost 7; bases outside the gene matches: 2. CDR3 residues: CATSRVQGAGYTF. For the CDR3, the DNA is TGTGCCACCAGCAGAGTTCAGGGGGCTGGCTACACCTTC.

At least ten counts were recorded for this clonotype. The chain links TRBV2 to TRBJ1-5, with D perhaps matching TRBD1 (5 bases). Germline V gene data show CDR1 as SNHLY and CDR2 as FYNNEI. The CDR3 covers 15 residues. V gave up 4 bases and J gave up 0 bases, with 10 bases separating them. CDR3 sequence reads: CASSGARDSNQPQHF. In nucleotides, the CDR3 is TGTGCCAGCAGTGGGGCCAGGGATAGCAATCAGCCCCAGCATTTT.

In the case of this clonotype: A much more abundant neighbour one base away suggests this may be a read error. The chain combines TRBV29-1 with TRBJ1-1; D gene uncertain. This CDR3 spans 14 amino acids. The germline V and J ends were trimmed by 0 bases and 1 base, with 9 bases remaining between them. Germline CDR1 and CDR2: SQVTM and ANQGSEA. The chain's CDR3 is CSVEDRARNTEAFF. The CDR3 DNA reads as TGCAGCGTTGAAGATCGGGCAAGGAACACTGAAGCTTTCTTT.

This chain uses TRBV10-3 with TRBJ2-7; possibly TRBD1 for D (5 bases). CDR3 length equals 13 residues. V dropped 10 bases and J dropped 6 bases, with 19 bases sitting between them. Germline values: CDR1 ENHRY, CDR2 SYGVKD. CDR3 bases: TGTGCCAGCCTACGAACAGGTTTCGGCGAGCAGTACTTC. This encodes CASLRTGFGEQYF.

This clonotype was seen just once. This chain joins TRBV7-2 and TRBJ1-6; 9 bases match TRBD1. The V gene's germline CDR1 is SGHTA and CDR2 FQGNSA. V was pared by 7 bases and J by 7 bases, with 8 bases of the junction left unmatched. This CDR3 is 15 amino acids long. CDR3 DNA sequence: TGTGCCAGCAACCCGGGGACAGGGCGCAATTCACCCCTCCACTTT. Protein: CASNPGTGRNSPLHF.

The V and J genes are TRBV7-9 and TRBJ1-4; D unclear. The CDR3 covers 19 residues. V gave up 1 base and J gave up 8 bases, with 26 bases separating them. Germline V gene data show CDR1 as SEHNR and CDR2 as FQNEAQ (reference sequence). DNA for the CDR3: TGTGCCAGCAGCTTAGACCCTCCGACAATTGAGGAAATTGAGGAAAAACTGTTTTTT. It encodes CASSLDPPTIEEIEEKLFF.

This clonotype was detected once. The rearrangement joins TRBV29-1 to TRBJ1-1, with 7 bases aligning to TRBD1. CDR3 size: 13 residues. V gave up 2 bases and J gave up 7 bases; unmatched junction bases: 7. CDR1 SQVTM and CDR2 ANQGSEA come from the germline V gene. DNA for the CDR3: TGCAGCGTTGAACTTTACAGGGGAGTTGAAGCTTTCTTT. Protein: CSVELYRGVEAFF.

This chain uses TRBV7-2 with TRBJ1-3; TRBD1 matches 8 bases. Losses at the gene ends were 1 base for V and 10 bases for J; bases not matched to a gene: 12. There are 16 residues in the CDR3. Germline values: CDR1 SGHTA, CDR2 FQGNSA. CDR3 sequence reads: CASSLGAGGSGETIYF. The CDR3 DNA is TGTGCCAGCAGCTTAGGTGCAGGGGGCAGTGGAGAGACCATATATTTT.

This clonotype was observed a few times. V usage is TRBV12-3 or TRBV12-4 and J usage is TRBJ2-7; 12 bases line up with TRBD1. This CDR3 spans 13 amino acids. V was clipped by 6 bases and J by 6 bases; unmatched bases: 3. The DNA of the CDR3 is TGTGCCAGCAGGGGACAGGGGGCTCGCGAGCAGTACTTC. It encodes CASRGQGAREQYF.

V and J are TRBV9 and TRBJ1-3, with a possible D match to TRBD1 (5 bases). Germline-derived CDR1 and CDR2 are SGDLS and YYNGEE. This CDR3 is built from 17 residues. V dropped 4 bases and J dropped 1 base, with 18 bases sitting between them. Written as DNA, the CDR3 is TGTGCCAGCAGCCTCACCCCGGGGGGGTATTCTGGAAACACCATATATTTT. It translates to CASSLTPGGYSGNTIYF.

The rearrangement joins TRBV14 to TRBJ2-7; no clear D gene. The V end lost 0 bases, the J end lost 4 bases, and 7 bases lay between the germline ends. CDR1 is SGHDN, CDR2 FVKESK, per germline. The CDR3 runs to 13 residues. CDR3 DNA sequence: TGTGCCAGCAGCCAAGATCTTTTTTACGAGCAGTACTTC. It translates to CASSQDLFYEQYF.

This clonotype was seen repeatedly, ten times or more. The chain joins TRBV20-1 to TRBJ2-7; D is tentatively TRBD1 or TRBD2 (5 bases each). The CDR3 spans 18 residues. CDR1 is DFQATT, CDR2 SNEGSKA, per germline (reference sequence). Deletions cut 2 bases from V and 2 bases from J, with 25 bases between. For the CDR3, the DNA is TGCAGTGCTAGACCAAGGGGACCTGGGGCCAGCGCTCCCTACGAGCAGTACTTC. The encoded protein is CSARPRGPGASAPYEQYF.

About this clonotype itself: A much larger clone is a single base away; this may be a read error. The chain joins TRBV2 to TRBJ1-6; tentative D call: TRBD1 (5 bases). The germline CDR1 and CDR2 sequences are SNHLY and FYNNEI. This CDR3 comprises 14 residues. Here the CDR3 DNA reads TGTACCAGCAGCCCCGCTGGGGCAAATTCACCCCTCCACTTT. Encoded protein: CTSSPAGANSPLHF.

This clonotype was recorded many times. The chain employs TRBV29-1 and TRBJ2-7; no reliable D call. Germline CDR1 SQVTM, CDR2 ANQGSEA. V dropped 5 bases and J dropped 0 bases, with 11 bases sitting between them. The CDR3 is made up of 13 amino acids. CDR3 sequence: CSVSGWDSYEQYF. CDR3 DNA sequence: TGCAGCGTTTCGGGCTGGGACTCCTACGAGCAGTACTTC.

The V and J genes are TRBV7-9 and TRBJ1-1; TRBD1 matches 7 bases. The J segment lost 3 bases and the V segment lost 4 bases, leaving 5 bases of the junction unmatched. Germline loops: CDR1 SEHNR, CDR2 FQNEAQ (reference sequence). This CDR3 has 14 residues. CDR3: CASSYLTGDTEAFF. In DNA form, the CDR3 reads TGTGCCAGCAGCTACCTAACAGGGGACACTGAAGCTTTCTTT. Filled out from reference TRBV7-9 and TRBJ1-1, the complete variable domain reads DTGVSQNPRHKITKRGQNVTFRCDPISEHNRLYWYRQTLGQGPEFLTYFQNEAQLEKSRLLSDRFSAERPKGSFSTLEIQRTEQGDSAMYLCASSYLTGDTEAFFGQGTRLTVV.

This clonotype was counted at least ten times. This CDR3 is CASSLERVTGGSETQYF. CDR3 bases: TGTGCCAGCAGCTTAGAGAGGGTGACAGGGGGGTCAGAGACCCAGTACTTC. The genes are TRBV7-8 and TRBJ2-5; 9 positions match TRBD1. Per germline, CDR1 SGHVS and CDR2 FQNEAQ. This CDR3 region has 17 residues. V lost 1 base and J lost 4; bases outside the gene matches: 10.

This clonotype was recorded many times. The chain recombines TRBV9 with TRBJ1-1; D remains unclear. V was cut by 0 bases and J by 5 bases, with 11 bases left in between. The CDR3 is 14 amino acids. The germline gives CDR1 SGDLS, CDR2 YYNGEE. Here the CDR3 reads CASSVDGYGTEAFF. The CDR3 DNA reads as TGTGCCAGCAGCGTAGATGGGTACGGGACTGAAGCTTTCTTT. Complete variable domain (other parts from reference TRBV9 and TRBJ1-1): DSGVTQTPKHLITATGQRVTLRCSPRSGDLSVYWYQQSLDQGLQFLIQYYNGEERAKGNILERFSAQQFPDLHSELNLSSLELGDSALYFCASSVDGYGTEAFFGQGTRLTVV.

This clonotype was seen repeatedly, ten times or more. The CDR3 nucleotides read TGTGCCAGCAGTCTTCATGAGCGTCTACCCCTCCACTTT. It specifies CASSLHERLPLHF. The chain joins TRBV7-2 to TRBJ1-6, with D unclear. Germline lookup yields CDR1 SGHTA and CDR2 FQGNSA. The CDR3 runs to 13 residues. V was shortened by 6 bases and J by 12 bases, with 15 bases between the two germline ends.

As for this clonotype: The junction departs from germline at one end; a sequencing error may be responsible. This chain connects TRBV25-1 to TRBJ2-7; possible D gene TRBD1, 5 bases. This CDR3 spans 14 amino acids. The germline V gene has CDR1 MGHDK and CDR2 SYGVNS. The CDR3 sequence: CTSREGASSYEQYF. Written as DNA, the CDR3 is TGTACCAGCAGAGAAGGGGCTAGCTCCTACGAGCAGTACTTC.

The CDR3 region has the DNA TGTGCCAGTAGTATTGGACAGGGCGGATCCAACACCGGGGAGCTGTTTTTT. Encoded protein: CASSIGQGGSNTGELFF. V usage is TRBV19 and J usage is TRBJ2-2, with TRBD1 identical over 8 bases. This CDR3 comprises 17 residues. Germline trimming cut 3 bases from V and 2 bases from J; bases unmatched to any gene: 8. The germline V gene has CDR1 LNHDA and CDR2 SQIVND (reference sequence).

For this clonotype: This may arise from a read error, as a much more abundant clone is one base away. CDR3 in amino acids: CASRTSGVRGTQYF. For the CDR3, the DNA is TGTGCCAGTAGGACTAGCGGAGTCCGAGGGACCCAGTACTTC. The rearrangement links TRBV19 to TRBJ2-5; TRBD2 matches at 9 bases. Losses at the gene ends were 6 bases for V and 7 bases for J; bases not matched to a gene: 9. Germline loops: CDR1 LNHDA, CDR2 SQIVND (reference sequence). CDR3 length: 14 amino acids.

In regard to this clonotype: A junction boundary mismatches the germline segment, possibly from a read error. The rearrangement links TRBV5-1 to TRBJ2-5; 14 nucleotides match TRBD2. CDR1 and CDR2 (germline): SGHRS, YFSETQ. This CDR3 is 15 amino acids long. DNA for the CDR3: TGCGCCAGCAGCTGGACCGGGACTAGCGGGGGCCCAAGGAGCTTC. Its translation: CASSWTGTSGGPRSF.

This clonotype was picked up many times. The J gene is TRBJ1-6, the V gene TRBV7-2; D possibly corresponds to TRBD1 (5 bases). CDR1 is SGHTA, CDR2 FQGNSA, per germline. The V gene lost 5 bases and the J gene lost 6 bases, with 14 bases spanning the gap. The CDR3 spans 15 residues. The CDR3 sequence is CASSPRLGLNSPLHF. Written as DNA, the CDR3 is TGTGCCAGCAGCCCGCGGTTGGGGCTTAATTCACCCCTCCACTTT.

This clonotype appeared a few times. The chain has TRBV7-2 and TRBJ1-3, with D perhaps matching TRBD1 (5 bases). Trimming took 7 bases from V and 0 from J, leaving 10 bases between them. The CDR3 is 14 residues long. Germline CDR1 SGHTA, CDR2 FQGNSA. CDR3 in DNA: TGTGCCAGCACAGGGACGGCCTCTGGAAACACCATATATTTT. Encoded protein: CASTGTASGNTIYF.

The chain combines TRBV15 with TRBJ2-1, with 8 positions matching TRBD2. The CDR3 covers 13 residues. The trim removed 4 bases at V and 7 bases at J, leaving 3 bases unmatched. Looked up from germline, CDR1 is LNHNV and CDR2 is YYDKDF (reference sequence). DNA for the CDR3: TGTGCCACCAGCACGGGGGGGTGGAATGAGCAGTTCTTC. This encodes CATSTGGWNEQFF.